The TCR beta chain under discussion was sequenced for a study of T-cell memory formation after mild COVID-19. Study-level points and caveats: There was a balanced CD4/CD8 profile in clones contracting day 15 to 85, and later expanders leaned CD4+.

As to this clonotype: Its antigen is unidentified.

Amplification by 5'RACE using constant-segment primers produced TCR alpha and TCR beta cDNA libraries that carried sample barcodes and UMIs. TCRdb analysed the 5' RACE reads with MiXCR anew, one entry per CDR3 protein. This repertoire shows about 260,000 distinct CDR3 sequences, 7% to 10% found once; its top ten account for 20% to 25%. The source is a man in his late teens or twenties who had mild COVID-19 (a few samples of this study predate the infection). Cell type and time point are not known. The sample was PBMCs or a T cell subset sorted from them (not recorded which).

The CDR3 nucleotides are TGTGCCAGCAGTTACGGGGAGCCCCAGCATTTT. Amino acids: CASSYGEPQHF. This chain links TRBV6-6 with TRBJ1-5; D unclear. CDR1 and CDR2 from the germline V gene are MNHNY and SVGAGI (reference sequence). The CDR3 runs 11 residues. The V gene lost 2 bases and the J gene lost 8 bases, with 4 bases spanning the gap.